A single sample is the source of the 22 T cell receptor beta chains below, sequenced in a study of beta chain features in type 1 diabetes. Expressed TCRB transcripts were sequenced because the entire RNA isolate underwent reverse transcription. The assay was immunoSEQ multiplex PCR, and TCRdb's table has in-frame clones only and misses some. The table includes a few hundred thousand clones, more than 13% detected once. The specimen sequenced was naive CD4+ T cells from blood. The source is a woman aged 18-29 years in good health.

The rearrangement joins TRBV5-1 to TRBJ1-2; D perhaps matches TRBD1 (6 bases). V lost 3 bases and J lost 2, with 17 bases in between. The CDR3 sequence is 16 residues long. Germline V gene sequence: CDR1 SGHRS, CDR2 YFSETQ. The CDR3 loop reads CASSSAGGAENYGYTF. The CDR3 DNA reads TGCGCCAGCAGCTCGGCGGGGGGGGCCGAAAACTATGGCTACACCTTC. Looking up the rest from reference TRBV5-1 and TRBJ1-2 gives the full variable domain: KAGVTQTPRYLIKTRGQQVTLSCSPISGHRSVSWYQQTPGQGLQFLFEYFSETQRNKGNFPGRFSGRQFSNSRSEMNVSTLELGDSALYLCASSSAGGAENYGYTFGSGTRLTVV.

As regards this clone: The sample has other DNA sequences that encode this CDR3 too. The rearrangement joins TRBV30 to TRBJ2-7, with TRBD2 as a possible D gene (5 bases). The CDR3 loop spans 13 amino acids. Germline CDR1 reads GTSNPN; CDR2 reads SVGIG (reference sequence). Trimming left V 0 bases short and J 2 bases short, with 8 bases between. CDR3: CAWSVRGTYEQYF. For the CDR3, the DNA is TGTGCCTGGAGTGTACGGGGAACCTACGAGCAGTACTTC.

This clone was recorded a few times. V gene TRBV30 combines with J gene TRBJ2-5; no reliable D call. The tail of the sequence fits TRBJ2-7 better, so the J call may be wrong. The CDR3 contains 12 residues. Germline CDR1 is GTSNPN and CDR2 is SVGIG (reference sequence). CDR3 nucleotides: TGTGCCTGGAGGAAGGACTCCTACGAGCAGTACTTC. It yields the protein CAWRKDSYEQYF.

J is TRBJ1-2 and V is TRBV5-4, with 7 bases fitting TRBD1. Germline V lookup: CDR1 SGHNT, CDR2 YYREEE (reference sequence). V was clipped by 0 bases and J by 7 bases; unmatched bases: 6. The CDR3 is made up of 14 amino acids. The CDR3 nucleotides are TGTGCCAGCAGCTTGGACAGGGGAATGGGTGGCTACACCTTC. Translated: CASSLDRGMGGYTF.

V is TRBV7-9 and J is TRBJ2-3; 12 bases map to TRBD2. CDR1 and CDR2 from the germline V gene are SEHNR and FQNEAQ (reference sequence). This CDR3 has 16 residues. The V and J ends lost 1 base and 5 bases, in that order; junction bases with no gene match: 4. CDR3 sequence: CASSLGSTSGRDTQYF. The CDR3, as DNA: TGTGCCAGCAGCTTAGGGTCGACTAGCGGGAGAGATACGCAGTATTTT.

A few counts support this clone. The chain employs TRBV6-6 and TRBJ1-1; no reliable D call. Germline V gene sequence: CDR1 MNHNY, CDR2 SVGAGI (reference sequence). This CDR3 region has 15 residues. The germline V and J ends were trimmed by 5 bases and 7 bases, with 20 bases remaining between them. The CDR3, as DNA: TGTGCCAGCAGTGCCCAGGTAGTTGCCGGCCTTGAAGCTTTCTTT. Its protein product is CASSAQVVAGLEAFF.

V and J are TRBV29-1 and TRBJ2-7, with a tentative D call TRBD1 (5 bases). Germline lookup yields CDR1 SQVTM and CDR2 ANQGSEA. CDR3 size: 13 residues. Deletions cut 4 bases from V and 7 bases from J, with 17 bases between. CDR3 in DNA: TGCAGCGTTGTAGTACATCTGGGGCTTGAGCAGTACTTC. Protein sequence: CSVVVHLGLEQYF.

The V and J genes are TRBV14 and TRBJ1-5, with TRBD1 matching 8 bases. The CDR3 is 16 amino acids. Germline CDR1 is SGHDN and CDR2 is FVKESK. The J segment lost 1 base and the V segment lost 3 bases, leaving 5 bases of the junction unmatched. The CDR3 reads CASSHHRDRSNQPQHF. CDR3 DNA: TGTGCCAGCAGCCACCACCGGGACAGGAGCAATCAGCCCCAGCATTTT.

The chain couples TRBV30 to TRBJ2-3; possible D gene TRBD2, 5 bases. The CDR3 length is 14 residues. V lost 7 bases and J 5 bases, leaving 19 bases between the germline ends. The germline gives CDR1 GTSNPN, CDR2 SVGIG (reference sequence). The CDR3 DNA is TGTGCCTACCGAACGGGATTTAACATAGATACGCAGTATTTT. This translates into CAYRTGFNIDTQYF. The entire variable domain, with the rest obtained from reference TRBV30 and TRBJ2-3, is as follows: SQTIHQWPATLVQPVGSPLSLECTVEGTSNPNLYWYRQAAGRGLQLLFYSVGIGQISSEVPQNLSASRPQDRQFILSSKKLLLSDSGFYLCAYRTGFNIDTQYFGPGTRLTVL.

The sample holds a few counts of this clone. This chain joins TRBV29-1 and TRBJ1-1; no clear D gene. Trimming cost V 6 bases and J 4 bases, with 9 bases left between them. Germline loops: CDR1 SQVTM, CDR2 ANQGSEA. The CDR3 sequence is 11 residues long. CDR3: CSVGLTTEAFF. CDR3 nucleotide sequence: TGCAGCGTCGGTCTTACCACTGAAGCTTTCTTT.

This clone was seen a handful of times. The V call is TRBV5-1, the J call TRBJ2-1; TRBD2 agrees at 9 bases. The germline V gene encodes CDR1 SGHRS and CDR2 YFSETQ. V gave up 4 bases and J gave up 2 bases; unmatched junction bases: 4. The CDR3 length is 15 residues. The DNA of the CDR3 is TGCGCCAGCAGCCCAGTAGCGGGGGCCTACAATGAGCAGTTCTTC. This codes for CASSPVAGAYNEQFF.

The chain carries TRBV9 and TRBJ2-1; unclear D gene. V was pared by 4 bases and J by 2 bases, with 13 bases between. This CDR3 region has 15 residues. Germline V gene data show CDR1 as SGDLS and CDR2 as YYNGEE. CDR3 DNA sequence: TGTGCCAGCAGCTCTCTCAGTTACACCTACAATGAGCAGTTCTTC. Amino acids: CASSSLSYTYNEQFF.

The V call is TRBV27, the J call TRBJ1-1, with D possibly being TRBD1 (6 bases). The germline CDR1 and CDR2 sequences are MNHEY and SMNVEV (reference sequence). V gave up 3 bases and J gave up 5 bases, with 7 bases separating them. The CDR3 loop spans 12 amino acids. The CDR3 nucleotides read TGTGCCAGCAGTTTTACAGGGACTGAAGCTTTCTTT. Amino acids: CASSFTGTEAFF.

CDR3 DNA sequence: TGTGCCAGCAGCGTAGACCCCAGTAACTATGGCTACACCTTC. Translated: CASSVDPSNYGYTF. The V call is TRBV9, the J call TRBJ1-2; D remains unclear. The CDR3 is 14 amino acids. The germline gives CDR1 SGDLS, CDR2 YYNGEE. V was trimmed by 0 bases and J by 1 base, leaving 7 bases between them. The variable domain in full, completed from reference TRBV9 and TRBJ1-2, reads DSGVTQTPKHLITATGQRVTLRCSPRSGDLSVYWYQQSLDQGLQFLIQYYNGEERAKGNILERFSAQQFPDLHSELNLSSLELGDSALYFCASSVDPSNYGYTFGSGTRLTVV.

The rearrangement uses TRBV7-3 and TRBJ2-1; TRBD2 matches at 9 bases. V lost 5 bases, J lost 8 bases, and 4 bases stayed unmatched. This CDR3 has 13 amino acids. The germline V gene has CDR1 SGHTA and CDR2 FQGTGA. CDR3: CASSPGLAYEQFF. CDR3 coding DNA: TGTGCCAGCAGCCCGGGACTAGCATATGAGCAGTTCTTC.

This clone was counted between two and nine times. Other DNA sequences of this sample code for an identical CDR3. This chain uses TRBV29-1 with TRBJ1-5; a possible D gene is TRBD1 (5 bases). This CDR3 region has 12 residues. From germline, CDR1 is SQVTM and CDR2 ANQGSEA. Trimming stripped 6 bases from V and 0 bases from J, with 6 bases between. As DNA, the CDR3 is TGCAGCGTCAGGGATAGCAATCAGCCCCAGCATTTT. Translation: CSVRDSNQPQHF.

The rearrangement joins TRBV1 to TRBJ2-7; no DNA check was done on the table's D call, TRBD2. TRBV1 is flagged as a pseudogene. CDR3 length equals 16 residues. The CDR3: CTSSRGLAGSRWEQYF. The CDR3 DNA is TGCACCAGCAGCCGGGGACTAGCGGGCTCCCGGTGGGAGCAGTACTTC.

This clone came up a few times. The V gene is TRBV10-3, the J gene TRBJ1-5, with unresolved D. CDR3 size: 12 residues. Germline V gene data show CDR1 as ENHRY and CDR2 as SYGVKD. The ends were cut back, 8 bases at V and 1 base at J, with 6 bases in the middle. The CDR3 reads CAIGGSNQPQHF. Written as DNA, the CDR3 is TGTGCCATCGGCGGGAGCAATCAGCCCCAGCATTTT.

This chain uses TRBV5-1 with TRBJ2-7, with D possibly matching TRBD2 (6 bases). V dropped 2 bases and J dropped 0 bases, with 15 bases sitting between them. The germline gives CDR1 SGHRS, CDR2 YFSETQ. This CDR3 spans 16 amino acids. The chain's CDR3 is CASSLITGTRSYEQYF. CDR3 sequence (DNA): TGCGCCAGCAGCTTAATTACCGGGACTCGCTCCTACGAGCAGTACTTC.

The CDR3: CASSLGLIMAQYF. CDR3 nucleotides: TGTGCCAGCAGCTTGGGCCTGATTATGGCCCAGTACTTC. The chain employs TRBV7-9 and TRBJ2-5; D unclear. The CDR3 length is 13 residues. The germline V gene has CDR1 SEHNR and CDR2 FQNEAQ (reference sequence). The ends were cut back, 3 bases at V and 9 bases at J, with 14 bases in the middle.

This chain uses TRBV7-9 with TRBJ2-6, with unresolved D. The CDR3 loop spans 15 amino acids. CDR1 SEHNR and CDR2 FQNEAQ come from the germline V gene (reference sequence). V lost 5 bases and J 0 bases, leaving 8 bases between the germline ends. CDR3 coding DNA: TGTGCCAGCAGCCGAACAGCCTCTGGGGCCAACGTCCTGACTTTC. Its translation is CASSRTASGANVLTF.

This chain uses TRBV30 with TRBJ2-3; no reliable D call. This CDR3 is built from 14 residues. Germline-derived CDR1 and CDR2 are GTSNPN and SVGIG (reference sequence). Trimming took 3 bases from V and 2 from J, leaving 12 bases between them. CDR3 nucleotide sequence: TGTGCCTGGAGAACTCAACCTAACACAGATACGCAGTATTTT. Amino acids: CAWRTQPNTDTQYF.